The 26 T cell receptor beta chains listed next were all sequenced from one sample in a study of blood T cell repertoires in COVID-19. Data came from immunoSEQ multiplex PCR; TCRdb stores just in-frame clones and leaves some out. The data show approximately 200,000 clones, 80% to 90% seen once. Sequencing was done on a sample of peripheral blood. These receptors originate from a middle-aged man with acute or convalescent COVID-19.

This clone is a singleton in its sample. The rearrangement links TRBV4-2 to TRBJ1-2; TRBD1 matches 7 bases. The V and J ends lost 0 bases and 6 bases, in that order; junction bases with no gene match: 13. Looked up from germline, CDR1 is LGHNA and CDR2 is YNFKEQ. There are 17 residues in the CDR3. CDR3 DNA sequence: TGTGCCAGCAGCCAAGATACGATGGCAGGGGGTAGGGATGGCTACACCTTC. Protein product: CASSQDTMAGGRDGYTF.

The CDR3 region is CASSSPVPGTSVEGTQYF. Written as DNA, the CDR3 is TGTGCCAGCAGCTCCCCAGTCCCCGGGACTAGCGTCGAAGGGACCCAGTACTTC. The rearrangement links TRBV5-4 to TRBJ2-5, with 10 bases matching TRBD2. Germline V lookup: CDR1 SGHNT, CDR2 YYREEE (reference sequence). V dropped 3 bases and J dropped 7; count of bases not matched to a gene: 18. The CDR3 runs 18 residues.

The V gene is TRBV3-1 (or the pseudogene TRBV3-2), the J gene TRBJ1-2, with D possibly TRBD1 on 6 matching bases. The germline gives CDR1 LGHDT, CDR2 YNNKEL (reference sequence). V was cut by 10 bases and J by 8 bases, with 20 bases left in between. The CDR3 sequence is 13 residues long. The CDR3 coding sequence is TGTGCCACACAAGACAGGTCAAGAGTAGGCTACACCTTC. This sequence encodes CATQDRSRVGYTF.

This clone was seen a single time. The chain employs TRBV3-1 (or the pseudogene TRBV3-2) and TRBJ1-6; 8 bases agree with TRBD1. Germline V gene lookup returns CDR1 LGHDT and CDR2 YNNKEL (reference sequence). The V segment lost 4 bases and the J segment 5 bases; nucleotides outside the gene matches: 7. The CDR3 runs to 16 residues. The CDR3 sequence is CASSPDRGPHNSPLHF. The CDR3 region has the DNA TGTGCCAGCAGCCCAGACAGGGGACCCCATAATTCACCCCTCCACTTT.

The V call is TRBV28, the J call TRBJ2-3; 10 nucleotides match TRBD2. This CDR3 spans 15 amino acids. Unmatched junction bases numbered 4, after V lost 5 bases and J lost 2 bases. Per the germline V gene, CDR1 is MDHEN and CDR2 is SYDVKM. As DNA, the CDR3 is TGTGCCAGCAGTACTAGCGGGGTTATCACAGATACGCAGTATTTT. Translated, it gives CASSTSGVITDTQYF. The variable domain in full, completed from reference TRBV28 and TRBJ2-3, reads DVKVTQSSRYLVKRTGEKVFLECVQDMDHENMFWYRQDPGLGLRLIYFSYDVKMKEKGDIPEGYSVSREKKERFSLILESASTNQTSMYLCASSTSGVITDTQYFGPGTRLTVL.

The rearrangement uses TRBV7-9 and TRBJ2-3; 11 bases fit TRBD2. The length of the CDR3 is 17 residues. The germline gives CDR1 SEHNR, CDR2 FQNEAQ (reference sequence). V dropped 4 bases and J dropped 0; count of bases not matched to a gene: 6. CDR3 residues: CASSSLSGGASTDTQYF. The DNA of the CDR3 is TGTGCCAGCAGCTCACTTAGCGGGGGGGCCAGCACAGATACGCAGTATTTT.

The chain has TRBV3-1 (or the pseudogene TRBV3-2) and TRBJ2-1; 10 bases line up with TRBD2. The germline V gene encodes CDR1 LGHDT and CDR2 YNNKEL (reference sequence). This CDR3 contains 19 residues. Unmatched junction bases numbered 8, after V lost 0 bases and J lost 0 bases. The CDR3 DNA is TGTGCCAGCAGCCAAGAGGAACTAGCGGGGCCGAGCTCCTACAATGAGCAGTTCTTC. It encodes CASSQEELAGPSSYNEQFF.

The CDR3 loop is CASSAIAGPSTDTQYF. Here the CDR3 DNA reads TGTGCCAGCAGCGCCATAGCGGGGCCTAGCACAGATACGCAGTATTTT. The chain recombines TRBV5-4 with TRBJ2-3, with TRBD2 matching over 8 bases. V dropped 4 bases and J dropped 0; count of bases not matched to a gene: 7. The germline V gene has CDR1 SGHNT and CDR2 YYREEE (reference sequence). CDR3 size: 16 residues.

The CDR3 DNA follows: TGTGCCAGCAGTTCCCGTCGGACACCCTACAATGAGCAGTTCTTC. It codes for CASSSRRTPYNEQFF. V and J are TRBV6-5 and TRBJ2-1; possible D gene TRBD1, 5 bases. The CDR3 has 15 amino acids. V was trimmed by 4 bases and J by 2 bases, leaving 12 bases between them. Germline V gene data show CDR1 as MNHEY and CDR2 as SVGAGI.

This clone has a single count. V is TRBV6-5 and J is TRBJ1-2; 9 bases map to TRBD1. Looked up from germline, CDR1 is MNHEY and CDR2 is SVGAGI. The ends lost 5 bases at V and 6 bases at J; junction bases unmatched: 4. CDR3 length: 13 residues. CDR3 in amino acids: CASSKRDRDGYTF. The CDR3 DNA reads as TGTGCCAGCAGTAAAAGGGACAGGGATGGCTACACCTTC.

CDR3 amino acids: CAISESSGWNSPLHF. The CDR3 region has the DNA TGTGCCATCAGTGAGTCGTCGGGTTGGAATTCACCCCTCCACTTT. This sequence joins TRBV10-3 and TRBJ1-6; D gene ambiguous. The CDR3 spans 15 residues. Germline-derived CDR1 and CDR2 are ENHRY and SYGVKD. Trimming stripped 0 bases from V and 7 bases from J, with 10 bases between.

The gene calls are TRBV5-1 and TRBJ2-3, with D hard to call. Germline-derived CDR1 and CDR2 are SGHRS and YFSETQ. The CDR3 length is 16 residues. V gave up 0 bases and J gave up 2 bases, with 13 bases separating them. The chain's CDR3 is CASSLGWAINTDTQYF. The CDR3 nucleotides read TGCGCCAGCAGCTTGGGGTGGGCAATAAACACAGATACGCAGTATTTT.

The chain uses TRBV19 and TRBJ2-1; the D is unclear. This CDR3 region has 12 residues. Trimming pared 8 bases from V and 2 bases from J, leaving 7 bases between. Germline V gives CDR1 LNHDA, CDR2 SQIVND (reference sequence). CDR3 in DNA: TGTGCCAGTTGGGCACCCTACAATGAGCAGTTCTTC. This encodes CASWAPYNEQFF.

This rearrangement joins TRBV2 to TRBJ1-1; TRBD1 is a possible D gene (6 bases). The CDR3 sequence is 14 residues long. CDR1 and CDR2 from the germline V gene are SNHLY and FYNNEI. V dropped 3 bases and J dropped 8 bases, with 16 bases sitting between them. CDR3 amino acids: CASSEASGATEAFF. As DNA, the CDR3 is TGTGCCAGCAGTGAGGCGTCAGGGGCCACCGAAGCTTTCTTT.

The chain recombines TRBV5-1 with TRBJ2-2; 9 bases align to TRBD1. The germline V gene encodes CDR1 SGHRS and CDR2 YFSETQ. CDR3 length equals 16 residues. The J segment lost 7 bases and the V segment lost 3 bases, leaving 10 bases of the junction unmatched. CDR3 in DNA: TGCGCCAGCAGCTGGGACAGGGCGGATTTAGGCGGGGAGCTGTTTTTT. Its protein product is CASSWDRADLGGELFF. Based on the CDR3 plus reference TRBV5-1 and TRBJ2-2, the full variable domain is KAGVTQTPRYLIKTRGQQVTLSCSPISGHRSVSWYQQTPGQGLQFLFEYFSETQRNKGNFPGRFSGRQFSNSRSEMNVSTLELGDSALYLCASSWDRADLGGELFFGEGSRLTVL.

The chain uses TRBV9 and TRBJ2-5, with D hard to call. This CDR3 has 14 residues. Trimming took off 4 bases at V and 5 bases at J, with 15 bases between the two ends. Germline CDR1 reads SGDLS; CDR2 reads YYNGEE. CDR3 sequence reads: CASSKRLGSETQYF. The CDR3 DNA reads TGTGCCAGCAGCAAACGGCTAGGATCGGAGACCCAGTACTTC.

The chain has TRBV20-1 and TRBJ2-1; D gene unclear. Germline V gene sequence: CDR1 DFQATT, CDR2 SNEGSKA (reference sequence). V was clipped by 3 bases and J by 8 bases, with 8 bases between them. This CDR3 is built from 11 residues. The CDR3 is CSASVQDEQFF. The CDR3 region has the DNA TGCAGTGCTAGTGTCCAGGATGAGCAGTTCTTC.

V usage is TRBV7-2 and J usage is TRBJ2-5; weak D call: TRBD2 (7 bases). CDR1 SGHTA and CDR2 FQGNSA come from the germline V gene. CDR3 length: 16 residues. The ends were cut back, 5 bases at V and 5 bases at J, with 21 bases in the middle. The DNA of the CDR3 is TGTGCCAGCAGCCCGGGGGCGGGAGACATTAGGGAGACCCAGTACTTC. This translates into CASSPGAGDIRETQYF.

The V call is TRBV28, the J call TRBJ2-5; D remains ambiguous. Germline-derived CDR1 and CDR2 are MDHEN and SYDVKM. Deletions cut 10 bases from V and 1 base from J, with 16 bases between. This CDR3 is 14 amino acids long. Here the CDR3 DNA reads TGTGCCACCCTGCCCTCAGACTTCCAAGAGACCCAGTACTTC. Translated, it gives CATLPSDFQETQYF.

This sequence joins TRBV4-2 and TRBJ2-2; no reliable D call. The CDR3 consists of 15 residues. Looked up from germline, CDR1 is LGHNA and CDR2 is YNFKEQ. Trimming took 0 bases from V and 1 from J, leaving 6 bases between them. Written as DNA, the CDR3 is TGTGCCAGCAGCCAAGACGCCGGGAACACCGGGGAGCTGTTTTTT. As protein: CASSQDAGNTGELFF.

The CDR3 DNA reads as TGTGCCAGCAGGACCGACAGGGGGAGTGAGGAGACCCAGTACTTC. The encoded protein is CASRTDRGSEETQYF. This sequence joins TRBV7-2 and TRBJ2-5, with TRBD1 matching over 9 bases. J gave up 5 bases and V 6 bases, and 10 bases lay outside the gene matches. This CDR3 region has 15 residues. CDR1 and CDR2 from the germline V gene are SGHTA and FQGNSA. Based on the CDR3 plus reference TRBV7-2 and TRBJ2-5, the full variable domain is GAGVSQSPSNKVTEKGKDVELRCDPISGHTALYWYRQSLGQGLEFLIYFQGNSAPDKSGLPSDRFSAERTGGSVSTLTIQRTQQEDSAVYLCASRTDRGSEETQYFGPGTRLLVL.

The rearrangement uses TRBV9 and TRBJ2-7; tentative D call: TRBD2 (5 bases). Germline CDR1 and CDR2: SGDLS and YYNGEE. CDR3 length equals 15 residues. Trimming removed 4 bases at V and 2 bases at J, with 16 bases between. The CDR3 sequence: CASSSSGTPTYEQYF. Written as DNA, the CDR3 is TGTGCCAGCAGCTCCTCGGGAACTCCTACCTACGAGCAGTACTTC.

The CDR3 loop is CASSHHDNDGYTF. CDR3 bases: TGTGCCAGCAGCCATCACGACAACGATGGCTACACCTTC. The rearrangement uses TRBV3-1 (or the pseudogene TRBV3-2) and TRBJ1-2; D remains ambiguous. CDR1 and CDR2 from the germline V gene are LGHDT and YNNKEL (reference sequence). The ends were cut back, 3 bases at V and 6 bases at J, with 11 bases in the middle. The CDR3 has 13 residues.

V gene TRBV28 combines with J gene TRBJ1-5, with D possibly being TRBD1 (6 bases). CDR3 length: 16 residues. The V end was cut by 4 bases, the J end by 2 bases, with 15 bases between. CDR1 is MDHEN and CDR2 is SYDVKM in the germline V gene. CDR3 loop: CASSSPADRRNQPQHF. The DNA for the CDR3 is TGTGCCAGCAGTTCCCCTGCGGACAGACGCAATCAGCCCCAGCATTTT.

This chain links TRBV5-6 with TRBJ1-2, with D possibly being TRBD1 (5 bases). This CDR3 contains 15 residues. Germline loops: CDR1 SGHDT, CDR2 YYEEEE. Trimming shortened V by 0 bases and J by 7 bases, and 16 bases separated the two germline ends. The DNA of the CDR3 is TGTGCCAGCAGCTTGGCCTACGGGGGAGTGGGTGGCTACACCTTC. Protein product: CASSLAYGGVGGYTF. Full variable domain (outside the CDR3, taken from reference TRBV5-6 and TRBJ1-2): DAGVTQSPTHLIKTRGQQVTLRCSPKSGHDTVSWYQQALGQGPQFIFQYYEEEERQRGNFPDRFSGHQFPNYSSELNVNALLLGDSALYLCASSLAYGGVGGYTFGSGTRLTVV.

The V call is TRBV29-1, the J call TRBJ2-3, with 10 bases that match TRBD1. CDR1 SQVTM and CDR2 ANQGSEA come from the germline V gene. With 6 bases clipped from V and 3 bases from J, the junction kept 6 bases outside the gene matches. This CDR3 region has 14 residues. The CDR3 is CSVETGGGTDTQYF. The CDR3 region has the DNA TGCAGCGTGGAGACAGGGGGCGGAACAGATACGCAGTATTTT.